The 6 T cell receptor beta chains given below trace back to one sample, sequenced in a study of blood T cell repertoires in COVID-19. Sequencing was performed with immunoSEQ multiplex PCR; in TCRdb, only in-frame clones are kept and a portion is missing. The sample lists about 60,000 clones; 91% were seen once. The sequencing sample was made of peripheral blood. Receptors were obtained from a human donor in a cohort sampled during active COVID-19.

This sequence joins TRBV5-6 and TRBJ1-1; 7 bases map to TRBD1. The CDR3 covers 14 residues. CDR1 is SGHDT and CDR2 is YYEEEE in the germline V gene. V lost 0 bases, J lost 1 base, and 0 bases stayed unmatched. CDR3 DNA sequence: TGTGCCAGCAGCTTGGACAGGGGGAACACTGAAGCTTTCTTT. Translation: CASSLDRGNTEAFF.

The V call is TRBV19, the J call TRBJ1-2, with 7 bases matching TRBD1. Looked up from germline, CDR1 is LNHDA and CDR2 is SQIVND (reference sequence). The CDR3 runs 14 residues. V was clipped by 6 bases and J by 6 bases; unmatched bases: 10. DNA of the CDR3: TGTGCCAGTAGACGAAGGACAGGCAGTAATGGCTACACCTTC. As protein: CASRRRTGSNGYTF.

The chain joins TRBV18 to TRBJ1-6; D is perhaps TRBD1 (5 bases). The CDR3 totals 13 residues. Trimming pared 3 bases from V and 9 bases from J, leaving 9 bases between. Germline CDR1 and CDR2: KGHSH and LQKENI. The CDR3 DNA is TGTGCCAGCTCACCTTCAGGGCTTTCACCCCTCCACTTT. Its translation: CASSPSGLSPLHF. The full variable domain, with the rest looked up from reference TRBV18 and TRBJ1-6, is NAGVMQNPRHLVRRRGQEARLRCSPMKGHSHVYWYRQLPEEGLKFMVYLQKENIIDESGMPKERFSAEFPKEGPSILRIQQVVRGDSAAYFCASSPSGLSPLHFGNGTRLTVT.

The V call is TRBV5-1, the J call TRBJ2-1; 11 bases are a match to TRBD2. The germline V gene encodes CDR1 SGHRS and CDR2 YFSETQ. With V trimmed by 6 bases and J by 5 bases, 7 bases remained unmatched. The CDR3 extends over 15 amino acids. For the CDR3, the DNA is TGCGCCAGCAAATTCATAGCGGGAGGGAACAATGAGCAGTTCTTC. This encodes CASKFIAGGNNEQFF.

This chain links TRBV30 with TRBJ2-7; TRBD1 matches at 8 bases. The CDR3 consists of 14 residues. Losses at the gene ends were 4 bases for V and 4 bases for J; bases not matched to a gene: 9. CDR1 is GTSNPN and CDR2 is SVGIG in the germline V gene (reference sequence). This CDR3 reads CAWNDGTGDYEQYF. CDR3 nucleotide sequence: TGTGCCTGGAACGACGGGACAGGAGATTACGAGCAGTACTTC.

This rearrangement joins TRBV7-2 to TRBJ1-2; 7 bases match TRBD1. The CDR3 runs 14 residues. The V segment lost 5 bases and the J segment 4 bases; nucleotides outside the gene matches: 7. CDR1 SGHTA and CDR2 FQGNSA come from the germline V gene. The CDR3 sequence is CASSRDKGAYGYTF. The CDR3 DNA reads TGTGCCAGCAGCCGGGACAAGGGGGCCTATGGCTACACCTTC.